Detailed here is one TCR beta chain. Its antigen is as yet unknown. The sample belongs to a study of T cell responses to AZD1222 COVID-19 vaccine. Study-level findings and limits: The repertoires were collected only after the peak T cell response.

Profiled with immunoSEQ multiplex PCR; TCRdb holds only in-frame clones, not every one. The sample shows some 150,000 clones, under 95% of them seen only once. Germline V gene lookup returns CDR1 LNHDA and CDR2 SQIVND (reference sequence). V gave up 3 bases and J gave up 0 bases, with 10 bases separating them. The CDR3 runs to 15 residues. The sample in question was peripheral blood, obtained on day 0 of AZD1222 vaccination. V is TRBV19 and J is TRBJ2-3; D is undetermined. The sequence was obtained from an adult in good health. For the CDR3, the DNA is TGTGCCAGTAGTATGGGCATTGCTAGCACAGATACGCAGTATTTT. Protein: CASSMGIASTDTQYF.